A selection of T cell receptor beta chains follows, all from one sample in a study of blood T cells in healthy people across ages. Using its own MiXCR run on the 5' RACE reads, TCRdb lists one record per CDR3 protein. The table has fewer than 900,000 distinct CDR3 sequences, roughly 49% seen once. Sequencing used blood. Every receptor here comes from a woman aged 55 to 70 in good health. CDR3s include the opening cysteine and the closing phenylalanine or tryptophan. Fields, in order: V gene, J gene, D gene, clone size, CDR3 length, CDR3 DNA, CDR3 protein. The D gene is left open where the match is weak. Clone size, where shown, is once, few, many, or a class for clones that have expanded.

TRBV6-2/TRBV6-3	TRBJ2-4	.	few	12	TGTGCCAGCAGTTGGAGAGGAAACATTCAGTACTTC	CASSWRGNIQYF
TRBV29-1	TRBJ2-5	TRBD2	.	14	TGCAGCGTTGCAGGCCTAGCGGGGAGAGAGACCCAGTACTTC	CSVAGLAGRETQYF
TRBV6-4	TRBJ1-5	TRBD1	.	16	TGTGCCAGCAGTGAAGCAGGGGGCGGAAGCAATCAGCCCCAGCATTTT	CASSEAGGGSNQPQHF
TRBV9	TRBJ2-1	TRBD1	many	16	TGTGCCAGCAGCCCTACGGGACAGGGGGCCGACAATGAGCAGTTCTTC	CASSPTGQGADNEQFF
TRBV4-2	TRBJ2-3	.	.	15	TGTGCCAGCAGCCAAGGGGCAGGGGCCGGAGATACGCAGTATTTT	CASSQGAGAGDTQYF
TRBV6-6	TRBJ2-7	.	.	13	TGTGCCAGCAGTTACTCCCGGCTCAATGAGCAGTACTTC	CASSYSRLNEQYF
TRBV28	TRBJ2-3	.	.	13	TGTGCCAGCAGTTGGGCAGGCGAAGATACGCAGTATTTT	CASSWAGEDTQYF
TRBV28	TRBJ1-2	TRBD1	.	14	TGTGCCAGCGGAACGACAGGGGACCACTATGGCTACACCTTC	CASGTTGDHYGYTF
TRBV25-1	TRBJ2-1	.	.	15	TGTGCCAGCAGTGAATACTGGGGGCAATACAATGAGCAGTTCTTC	CASSEYWGQYNEQFF
TRBV7-9	TRBJ1-5	TRBD1	.	15	TGTGCCAGCAGCTCCGGACAGGGGGCTAGTCAGCCCCAGCATTTT	CASSSGQGASQPQHF
TRBV20-1	TRBJ2-3	TRBD2	few	18	TGCAGTGCCGCCGGCCGACTAGCGGGTGGTCTGAGCACAGATACGCAGTATTTT	CSAAGRLAGGLSTDTQYF
TRBV20-1	TRBJ1-1	.	.	13	TGCAGTGCTCAGAGAAGGGGATACACTGAAGCTTTCTTT	CSAQRRGYTEAFF
TRBV10-3	TRBJ2-7	TRBD1	few	12	TGTGCCATCAGTAGACAGGGCTACGAGCAGTACTTC	CAISRQGYEQYF
TRBV27	TRBJ2-5	.	.	13	TGTGCCAGCAGTTCGGACTACGAAGAGACCCAGTACTTC	CASSSDYEETQYF
TRBV6-5	TRBJ2-3	.	.	15	TGTGCCAGCAGTTTCCAACTATCAACAGGGTCTACGCAGTATTTT	CASSFQLSTGSTQYF
TRBV9	TRBJ1-2	.	.	15	TGTGCCAGCAGCGTAGACCCGACAGTTAACTATGGCTACACCTTC	CASSVDPTVNYGYTF
TRBV20-1	TRBJ2-7	TRBD1	.	13	TGCAGTGCTAGGTGGGACAGAGGAGGCGAGCAGTACTTC	CSARWDRGGEQYF
TRBV7-6	TRBJ1-4	.	.	14	TGTGCCAGCAGCTTTACACGGGGAGAAGAAAAACTGTTTTTT	CASSFTRGEEKLFF
TRBV2	TRBJ1-6	.	.	16	TGTGCCAGCAGTGATGTTATGAGACTTCGGAATTCACCCCTCCACTTT	CASSDVMRLRNSPLHF
TRBV9	TRBJ2-1	TRBD1	.	20	TGTGCCAGCAGCGCCCAGACAGGGGGTTTTAGGAGCGGGACCTACAATGAGCAGTTCTTC	CASSAQTGGFRSGTYNEQFF
TRBV20-1	TRBJ2-5	TRBD2	many	14	TGCAGTGCTAGAGATTCCGGGGGAGGGGAGACCCAGTACTTC	CSARDSGGGETQYF
TRBV4-2	TRBJ2-2	TRBD2	.	19	TGTGCCAGCAGCTTTGAGCCCCTAGCGGGAGAGGAATTCTCCGGGGAGCTGTTTTTT	CASSFEPLAGEEFSGELFF
TRBV7-2	TRBJ2-3	.	.	13	TGTGCCAGCAGCTTCGCCCTTGTAGATACGCAGTATTTT	CASSFALVDTQYF
TRBV7-2	TRBJ2-5	.	many	13	TGTGCCAGCAGCTTAGGACAGTCGGAGACCCAGTACTTC	CASSLGQSETQYF
TRBV9	TRBJ2-7	TRBD1	few	16	TGTGCCAGCAGCCCAAGAGGGACAGTGAGCCCATACGAGCAGTACTTC	CASSPRGTVSPYEQYF
TRBV7-2	TRBJ2-7	TRBD2	few	15	TGTGCCAGCAGCTTAGTAGCGGGGAAATCCTACGAGCAGTACTTC	CASSLVAGKSYEQYF
TRBV29-1	TRBJ2-1	TRBD2	.	16	TGCAGCGTTGAAGATGCTAGCGGGGGGGATTACAATGGGCAGTTCTTC	CSVEDASGGDYNGQFF
TRBV20-1	TRBJ2-1	TRBD2	.	14	TGCAGTGCCAGGACCGGGACTAGCGACAATGAGCAGTTCTTC	CSARTGTSDNEQFF
TRBV9	TRBJ2-3	.	.	15	TGTGCCAGCAGCCAGCCGACGGACATCACAGATACGCAGTATTTT	CASSQPTDITDTQYF
TRBV29-1	TRBJ2-3	.	few	11	TGCACCGGAATGGTAGGAGATACGCAGTATTTT	CTGMVGDTQYF
TRBV7-9	TRBJ2-6	.	.	18	TGTGCCAGCAGCTTAGCCCGCCGACGGGGGTCTGGGGCCAACGTCCTGACTTTC	CASSLARRRGSGANVLTF
TRBV7-9	TRBJ2-7	.	.	13	TGTGCCAGCAGCCCGCCGACAGACTACGAGCAGTACTTC	CASSPPTDYEQYF
TRBV27	TRBJ1-6	.	few	15	TGTGCCAGCACCCCATTGAGCTCCTATAATTCACCCCTCCACTTT	CASTPLSSYNSPLHF
TRBV20-1	TRBJ2-5	.	.	14	TGCAGTGCTAGAGATGGGAGACGGGGAGAGACCCGGTACTTC	CSARDGRRGETRYF
TRBV20-1	TRBJ2-3	.	.	12	TGCAGTGCAGTAGTCGTCACAGATACGCAGTATTTT	CSAVVVTDTQYF
TRBV6-1	TRBJ2-1	TRBD2	few	15	TGTGCCAGCAGGCTAAGCGGGAGAATCTACAATGAGCAGTTCTTC	CASRLSGRIYNEQFF